These 8 T cell receptor beta chains were all obtained from the same sample, sequenced in a study of T cells in Graves' hyperthyroidism and ophthalmopathy. Regions amplified from RNA transcripts were the TCR beta CDR3 regions. First-round RT-PCR targeting the TCR CDR3 was performed with the HTBI primer set. From the multiplex PCR reads, TCRdb called clonotypes with MiXCR, one entry per CDR3 protein. This sample has hundreds of thousands of distinct CDR3 sequences; 11% to 15% occur once, and the top ten carry more than 5%. Sequenced input: blood. These TCRs come from a woman aged 25 to 45 with Graves' hyperthyroidism that later progressed to Graves' ophthalmopathy.

The chain recombines TRBV12-3 or TRBV12-4 with TRBJ2-5; D possibly corresponds to TRBD1 (6 bases). V was trimmed by 7 bases and J by 4 bases, leaving 13 bases between them. CDR3 length: 13 amino acids. CDR3 nucleotide sequence: TGTGCCAGCACCCGGAGAGGGGGAGAGACCCAGTACTTC. Translating gives CASTRRGGETQYF.

Comments on this clonotype: Sequence at one end of the junction differs from germline and may be a read error. CDR3 DNA sequence: TGTGCCGGCAGCCAGCGGGAACTTAATGAGCAGTTCTTC. Its protein is CAGSQRELNEQFF. The V call is TRBV4-2, the J call TRBJ2-1, with 7 bases matching TRBD2. The CDR3 covers 13 residues. Per germline, CDR1 LGHNA and CDR2 YNFKEQ.

This clonotype was picked up a small number of times. It may be a read error: a sequence one base away is much more abundant. This sequence joins TRBV11-3 and TRBJ2-5; D is perhaps TRBD1 or TRBD2 (6 bases each). The germline V gene encodes CDR1 SGHNT and CDR2 YENEEA. The CDR3 has 16 amino acids. Written as DNA, the CDR3 is TGTGCCTGCAGCTTAGGACCCCCGGGGGCGGGGGAGACCCAGTACTTC. Protein product: CACSLGPPGAGETQYF.

This clonotype was counted ten times or more. J is TRBJ1-6 and V is TRBV5-1; 8 bases align to TRBD1. The V gene's germline CDR1 is SGHRS and CDR2 YFSETQ. Trimming took 4 bases from V and 8 from J; bases not matched to a gene: 8. The CDR3 consists of 15 residues. CDR3 protein: CASSTGTGSDSPLHF. The CDR3 DNA follows: TGCGCCAGCAGCACAGGGACAGGATCGGATTCACCCCTCCACTTT. The full variable domain, in which reference TRBV5-1 and TRBJ1-6 provide the parts outside the CDR3, is KAGVTQTPRYLIKTRGQQVTLSCSPISGHRSVSWYQQTPGQGLQFLFEYFSETQRNKGNFPGRFSGRQFSNSRSEMNVSTLELGDSALYLCASSTGTGSDSPLHFGNGTRLTVT.

The table lists this clonotype with many counts. This chain links TRBV6-1 with TRBJ2-3, with D maybe TRBD2 (5 bases). Deletions cut 5 bases from V and 2 bases from J, with 14 bases between. CDR3 size: 15 residues. Germline values: CDR1 MNHNS, CDR2 SASEGT. Written as DNA, the CDR3 is TGTGCCAGCAGTCAGAGGGCCGGATACACAGATACGCAGTATTTT. Amino acids: CASSQRAGYTDTQYF.

This clonotype was seen a few times. The chain couples TRBV9 to TRBJ2-1; 7 bases agree with TRBD2. This CDR3 is built from 16 residues. Looked up from germline, CDR1 is SGDLS and CDR2 is YYNGEE. V shed 2 bases and J 5 bases; nucleotides not matched to a gene: 10. The CDR3 here is CASSVSGAAGNNEQFF. CDR3 nucleotides: TGTGCCAGCAGCGTCAGCGGGGCTGCGGGAAACAATGAGCAGTTCTTC.

This clonotype appeared a few times. The CDR3: CSATEQGSSREKLFF. The DNA for the CDR3 is TGCAGTGCAACTGAACAGGGAAGTAGTCGTGAAAAACTGTTTTTT. The chain recombines TRBV20-1 with TRBJ1-4, with D perhaps matching TRBD1 (6 bases). Germline V gene data show CDR1 as DFQATT and CDR2 as SNEGSKA (reference sequence). CDR3 length equals 15 residues. Deletions cut 6 bases from V and 7 bases from J, with 21 bases between.

The J gene is TRBJ2-1, the V gene TRBV6-2 or TRBV6-3; 12 nucleotides match TRBD2. The CDR3 extends over 16 amino acids. Germline V gives CDR1 MNHEY, CDR2 SVGEGT. The V segment lost 7 bases and the J segment 5 bases; nucleotides outside the gene matches: 9. CDR3 nucleotides: TGTGCCAGCACCGCGACTAGCGGGGGAAACAACAATGAGCAGTTCTTC. Translated, it gives CASTATSGGNNNEQFF.